The clone carrying this T cell receptor (beta chain) showed up just a few times. The antigen remains unidentified. In each case, RNA was isolated and then reverse transcribed into cDNA as the sequencing template. The method was immunoSEQ multiplex PCR; TCRdb's version includes in-frame clones alone and lacks a portion of them. The data show a few thousand clones, approximately 70% seen once. V dropped 4 bases and J dropped 1; count of bases not matched to a gene: 4. Germline V gene lookup returns CDR1 SQVTM and CDR2 ANQGSEA. CDR3 length: 13 amino acids. These data belong to a study of CD8+ T cells in alopecia areata. Study-level results: With patients, TCR sharing proved less clear than in mice, a difference possibly related to HLA.

The rearrangement joins TRBV29-1 to TRBJ2-7; TRBD1 matches at 7 bases. The sample taken for sequencing was skin. This clonotype was obtained from a human donor in good health. CDR3 protein: CSVGQGPSYEQYF. The DNA for the CDR3 is TGCAGCGTTGGACAGGGTCCATCCTACGAGCAGTACTTC.